This TCR beta chain was profiled in a study of technical replicates of blood from a handful of donors (dated 2017 in TCRdb). The method was the immunoSEQ multiplex PCR assay. TCRdb holds this immuneACCESS table with in-frame rearrangements only. Some clones are missing; in checked studies, unresolved V genes explain under half, and the rest has no known cause. This sample gives more than 75,000 clones in total; nearly 96% of them show up just once. The biggest ten clones account for approximately 0.4% of the sample. Comment on this clone: There is no known antigen for this receptor. No much larger clone is present one base from it, and per-base qualities are unavailable.

The CDR3 runs 15 residues from the cysteine to the phenylalanine. Here the CDR3 DNA is all that survives: 45 bases in frame from base 1. In the germline V gene, CDR1 corresponds to MGHDK and CDR2 to SYGVNS. V ends up 4 bases short and J 1 base short, with an unmatched junction base count of 2. The TCR originated in a human donor in good health. The sequenced material came from T cells isolated from PBMCs. The rearranged segments are TRBV25-1 and TRBJ2-2; TRBD1 fits 8 bases in the junction. The CDR3 is CASSGTGGNTGELFF. The DNA sequence is as follows: TGTGCCAGCAGTGGTACAGGGGGGAACACCGGGGAGCTGTTTTTT.